This TCR beta chain was obtained from a study of T cell responses to AZD1222 COVID-19 vaccine. Regarding the study as a whole: Spike-specific TCR breadth and depth were elevated following two AZD1222 doses. The donor cohort was predominantly white British with a female majority, and clonal diversity may have been underestimated.

Here immunoSEQ multiplex PCR was the method, and the copy in TCRdb shows in-frame clones only, minus some. This sample has more than 100,000 clones, with roughly 92% found just once. About this clone: What it recognizes is unknown.

Germline V lookup: CDR1 MNHEY, CDR2 SVGEGT. Trimming at V came to 0 bases and at J to 4 bases, leaving 8 bases not matched to a gene. The CDR3 length is 19 residues. The sequence was collected from an adult in good health. The V and J genes are TRBV6-2 or TRBV6-3 and TRBJ2-1; 14 positions match TRBD2. The sequencing used peripheral blood, collected on day 0 of AZD1222 vaccination. CDR3 in DNA: TGTGCCAGCAGTTACTCGACCTGGGGACTAGCGGGAGCGTACAATGAGCAGTTCTTC. It codes for CASSYSTWGLAGAYNEQFF.